Below are 27 T cell receptor beta chains sequenced from a single sample in a study of cytomegalovirus exposure and HLA in healthy donors. The PCR was carried out with 60 Vbeta primers and 13 Jbeta primers. Generated by immunoSEQ multiplex PCR, the TCRdb table keeps only in-frame clones and is missing some. The data contain 150,000 to 200,000 clones, around 88% of them singletons. Specimen: PBMCs. These receptors all stem from a man between 40 and 49 years old in good health and CMV-seropositive.

DNA for the CDR3: TGTGCCAGCAGCTTCTGGGAGGAGAGTGAGCAGTTCTTC. This sequence encodes CASSFWEESEQFF. V usage is TRBV5-5 and J usage is TRBJ2-1; D may be TRBD2 (6 bases). V shed 2 bases and J shed 9 bases, with 12 bases lying between them. This CDR3 spans 13 amino acids. Germline V gives CDR1 SGHKS, CDR2 YYEKEE (reference sequence).

This chain links TRBV6-5 with TRBJ2-1; 8 nucleotides line up with TRBD1. V lost 1 base to trimming and J lost 7 bases; unmatched junction nucleotides: 9. Germline V gives CDR1 MNHEY, CDR2 SVGAGI. There are 16 residues in the CDR3. DNA of the CDR3: TGTGCCAGCAGTTACTTGGGACAGGCCGGCAGGAATGAGCAGTTCTTC. This encodes CASSYLGQAGRNEQFF.

This clone was counted between two and nine times. V gene TRBV7-9 combines with J gene TRBJ1-2; 7 bases fit TRBD1. The J segment lost 3 bases and the V segment lost 3 bases, leaving 7 bases of the junction unmatched. There are 15 residues in the CDR3. The germline CDR1 and CDR2 sequences are SEHNR and FQNEAQ (reference sequence). The CDR3 DNA follows: TGTGCCAGCAGCTTGGGACCTACAGGGGACTATGGCTACACCTTC. It encodes CASSLGPTGDYGYTF.

The chain uses TRBV7-2 and TRBJ2-1; 10 positions agree with TRBD2. This CDR3 is 15 amino acids long. Per germline, CDR1 SGHTA and CDR2 FQGNSA. The V segment lost 2 bases and the J segment 6 bases; nucleotides outside the gene matches: 4. The CDR3 is CASSLTSGRGNEQFF. The CDR3 DNA sequence: TGTGCCAGCAGCTTAACGAGCGGGAGGGGCAATGAGCAGTTCTTC.

V is TRBV5-1 and J is TRBJ1-1, with D perhaps TRBD1 (6 bases). In germline, CDR1 is SGHRS, CDR2 YFSETQ. The V end lost 1 base, the J end lost 4 bases, and 14 bases lay between the germline ends. The CDR3 extends over 15 amino acids. The CDR3 DNA reads as TGCGCCAGCAGCTTGCAGGCAGGGGCGGTCACTGAAGCTTTCTTT. This sequence encodes CASSLQAGAVTEAFF. Full variable domain (outside the CDR3, taken from reference TRBV5-1 and TRBJ1-1): KAGVTQTPRYLIKTRGQQVTLSCSPISGHRSVSWYQQTPGQGLQFLFEYFSETQRNKGNFPGRFSGRQFSNSRSEMNVSTLELGDSALYLCASSLQAGAVTEAFFGQGTRLTVV.

This chain connects TRBV30 to TRBJ1-5; 8 bases are a match to TRBD1. The CDR3 runs 15 residues. CDR1 and CDR2 (germline): GTSNPN, SVGIG (reference sequence). V lost 8 bases and J lost 1; bases outside the gene matches: 10. The CDR3: CAARLSGGSNQPQHF. Written as DNA, the CDR3 is TGTGCCGCCAGACTATCAGGGGGCAGCAATCAGCCCCAGCATTTT. Together with reference TRBV30 and TRBJ1-5, the CDR3 gives the full variable domain: SQTIHQWPATLVQPVGSPLSLECTVEGTSNPNLYWYRQAAGRGLQLLFYSVGIGQISSEVPQNLSASRPQDRQFILSSKKLLLSDSGFYLCAARLSGGSNQPQHFGDGTRLSIL.

This sequence joins TRBV6-1 and TRBJ1-1, with D perhaps TRBD1 (5 bases). Trimming removed 4 bases from V and 5 bases from J, with 8 bases in between. The CDR3 totals 12 residues. The germline V gene has CDR1 MNHNS and CDR2 SASEGT. CDR3 nucleotides: TGTGCCAGCAGTGTCGGGGGAACTGAAGCTTTCTTT. Translated, it gives CASSVGGTEAFF.

The chain is built from TRBV6-5 and TRBJ1-3, with D possibly matching TRBD1 (5 bases). The length of the CDR3 is 14 residues. Per germline, CDR1 MNHEY and CDR2 SVGAGI. Trimming pared 2 bases from V and 2 bases from J, leaving 7 bases between. The CDR3 DNA follows: TGTGCCAGCAGTTACGCGACAGCTGGAAACACCATATATTTT. Protein product: CASSYATAGNTIYF.

Comments on this clone: Mismatch with germline at one junction end may stem from a read error. At the DNA level, this CDR3 is encoded by other sequences in the same sample as well. The chain joins TRBV5-4 to TRBJ2-6; D call uncertain. CDR3 size: 17 residues. The V gene's germline CDR1 is SGHNT and CDR2 YYREEE (reference sequence). CDR3 sequence (DNA): TGTGCTAGCAGCCATGTGAAAAGCGCTCCTGGGGCCAACGTCCTGACTTTC. This encodes CASSHVKSAPGANVLTF.

This chain connects TRBV2 to TRBJ1-5, with 9 bases lining up with TRBD1. The J segment lost 5 bases and the V segment lost 1 base, leaving 3 bases of the junction unmatched. There are 15 residues in the CDR3. Germline-derived CDR1 and CDR2 are SNHLY and FYNNEI. CDR3 sequence: CASSEVQGAYQPQHF. The CDR3 DNA reads as TGTGCCAGCAGTGAAGTACAGGGGGCCTATCAGCCCCAGCATTTT.

The chain combines TRBV7-9 with TRBJ1-1; TRBD1 matches at 7 bases. Germline CDR1 is SEHNR and CDR2 is FQNEAQ (reference sequence). This CDR3 is 17 amino acids long. V shed 6 bases and J 0 bases; nucleotides not matched to a gene: 13. For the CDR3, the DNA is TGTGCCAGCAGACCGAAGGCAGGGGGTAAGATGAACACTGAAGCTTTCTTT. Amino acids: CASRPKAGGKMNTEAFF. The variable domain in full, with the rest retrieved from reference TRBV7-9 and TRBJ1-1, is DTGVSQNPRHKITKRGQNVTFRCDPISEHNRLYWYRQTLGQGPEFLTYFQNEAQLEKSRLLSDRFSAERPKGSFSTLEIQRTEQGDSAMYLCASRPKAGGKMNTEAFFGQGTRLTVV.

This sequence joins TRBV6-5 and TRBJ1-5; D possibly corresponds to TRBD1 (6 bases). Trimming took 0 bases from V and 3 from J, leaving 6 bases between them. The CDR3 consists of 14 residues. Per the germline V gene, CDR1 is MNHEY and CDR2 is SVGAGI. CDR3 sequence reads: CASSYSGHNQPQHF. In nucleotides, the CDR3 is TGTGCCAGCAGTTACTCGGGACACAATCAGCCCCAGCATTTT.

The chain employs TRBV7-2 and TRBJ2-2; the match to TRBD1 covers 8 bases. The CDR3 loop spans 17 amino acids. Looked up from germline, CDR1 is SGHTA and CDR2 is FQGNSA. The junction had 12 bases not matched to a gene; V was cut back by 5 bases and J by 4 bases. This chain's CDR3 is CASSPPIGTGSTGELFF. The CDR3 DNA is TGTGCCAGCAGCCCGCCCATCGGGACAGGAAGCACCGGGGAGCTGTTTTTT. The full variable domain, with the rest looked up from reference TRBV7-2 and TRBJ2-2, is GAGVSQSPSNKVTEKGKDVELRCDPISGHTALYWYRQSLGQGLEFLIYFQGNSAPDKSGLPSDRFSAERTGGSVSTLTIQRTQQEDSAVYLCASSPPIGTGSTGELFFGEGSRLTVL.

The table lists this clone with a few counts. The rearrangement joins TRBV5-1 to TRBJ1-1, with D perhaps matching TRBD1 (5 bases). Germline CDR1 reads SGHRS; CDR2 reads YFSETQ. V gave up 1 base and J gave up 4 bases, with 8 bases separating them. The CDR3 sequence is 13 residues long. The CDR3 spells CASSLSGGTEAFF. The CDR3 nucleotides are TGCGCCAGCAGCTTGTCGGGGGGCACTGAAGCTTTCTTT.

This clone has only one observation. One end of the junction does not line up with germline, which may come from a read error. The V and J genes are TRBV7-7 and TRBJ2-7, with 8 bases lining up with TRBD1. The germline V gene encodes CDR1 SSHAT and CDR2 FNYEAQ (reference sequence). This CDR3 has 15 amino acids. CDR3 sequence reads: CASSLAPGGPHEQYF. CDR3 bases: TGTGCTAGCAGCTTAGCGCCAGGGGGCCCCCACGAGCAGTACTTC.

This chain connects TRBV5-6 to TRBJ2-7, with D unclear. V was shortened by 2 bases and J by 4 bases, with 16 bases between the two germline ends. Germline CDR1 SGHDT, CDR2 YYEEEE. There are 15 residues in the CDR3. CDR3 protein: CASSFYNGRSYEQYF. CDR3 coding DNA: TGTGCCAGCAGCTTCTATAACGGCCGGAGTTACGAGCAGTACTTC.

This clone was detected only a few times. In DNA form, the CDR3 reads TGTGCCTGGAGTGACCCAGGTGGACAATTCTATGGCTACACCTTC. It yields the protein CAWSDPGGQFYGYTF. The chain has TRBV30 and TRBJ1-2, with D perhaps TRBD1 (5 bases). This CDR3 is built from 15 residues. V was cut by 1 base and J by 4 bases, with 16 bases left in between. CDR1 and CDR2 from the germline V gene are GTSNPN and SVGIG (reference sequence).

This chain connects TRBV9 to TRBJ2-3; no firm D call. In germline, CDR1 is SGDLS, CDR2 YYNGEE. The germline V and J ends were trimmed by 0 bases and 1 base, with 9 bases remaining between them. CDR3 length: 15 residues. This CDR3 reads CASSVASQGTDTQYF. The DNA for the CDR3 is TGTGCCAGCAGCGTAGCTTCCCAGGGCACAGATACGCAGTATTTT.

This chain connects TRBV4-2 to TRBJ2-7, with 12 nucleotides matching TRBD2. Trimming took 4 bases from V and 5 from J; bases not matched to a gene: 6. Germline loops: CDR1 LGHNA, CDR2 YNFKEQ. There are 15 residues in the CDR3. The CDR3 DNA is TGTGCCAGCAGCCCAGGACTAGCGGGGCCACACGAGCAGTACTTC. Amino acids: CASSPGLAGPHEQYF.

The V and J genes are TRBV2 and TRBJ2-1; the match to TRBD2 covers 13 bases. J was trimmed by 8 bases and V by 7 bases; bases with no gene match: 8. The CDR3 runs 15 residues. Germline CDR1 is SNHLY and CDR2 is FYNNEI. CDR3 region: CASKSGLAGEDEQFF. DNA of the CDR3: TGTGCCAGCAAATCCGGACTAGCGGGAGAGGATGAGCAGTTCTTC.

Turning to this clone: One junction end does not reproduce the germline sequence, and a read error may be involved. The chain links TRBV30 to TRBJ2-6; 7 positions agree with TRBD2. The CDR3 loop spans 12 amino acids. Germline V lookup: CDR1 GTSNPN, CDR2 SVGIG (reference sequence). The CDR3 loop is CAWSVRGRGDYF. The CDR3 bases are TGTGCCTGGAGTGTCCGAGGGAGGGGTGATTATTTC.

This clone was found once. V is TRBV28 and J is TRBJ2-5, with TRBD1 as a possible D gene (5 bases). The ends were cut back, 6 bases at V and 7 bases at J, with 15 bases in the middle. Germline V lookup: CDR1 MDHEN, CDR2 SYDVKM. The length of the CDR3 is 13 residues. CDR3 in DNA: TGTGCCAGCAGCATGACAGAGGTGTGGACCCAGTACTTC. Translating gives CASSMTEVWTQYF.

The chain links TRBV28 to TRBJ2-7; 7 nucleotides align to TRBD1. The CDR3 covers 14 residues. V was pared by 5 bases and J by 3 bases, with 7 bases of the junction left unmatched. In germline, CDR1 is MDHEN, CDR2 SYDVKM. The DNA of the CDR3 is TGTGCCAGCAGTCAGCCGGGACAGCTCTACGAGCAGTACTTC. Protein sequence: CASSQPGQLYEQYF.

This clone was counted only a few times. The chain carries TRBV6-1 and TRBJ1-1; TRBD1 is a possible D gene (6 bases). This CDR3 is built from 14 residues. CDR1 and CDR2 (germline): MNHNS, SASEGT. Trimming removed 8 bases at V and 4 bases at J, with 17 bases between. In DNA form, the CDR3 reads TGTGCCAGCGGGCGAGGGGGATTGGGCACTGAAGCTTTCTTT. Encoded protein: CASGRGGLGTEAFF.

This chain joins TRBV30 and TRBJ1-1; 8 nucleotides agree with TRBD1. Germline CDR1 and CDR2: GTSNPN and SVGIG (reference sequence). The V segment lost 0 bases and the J segment 10 bases; nucleotides outside the gene matches: 7. The CDR3 is 13 residues long. CDR3 bases: TGTGCCTGGAGTGTACAAGGGACAGGTGCAGCTTTCTTT. This gives the protein CAWSVQGTGAAFF.

This clone occurred once. The chain uses TRBV5-1 and TRBJ2-1; 14 nucleotides line up with TRBD2. Losses at the gene ends were 4 bases for V and 8 bases for J; bases not matched to a gene: 2. CDR3 length: 14 amino acids. Germline-derived CDR1 and CDR2 are SGHRS and YFSETQ. The DNA for the CDR3 is TGCGCCAGCAGCGGGACTAGCGGGAGTGATGAGCAGTTCTTC. As protein: CASSGTSGSDEQFF. Together with reference TRBV5-1 and TRBJ2-1, the CDR3 gives the full variable domain: KAGVTQTPRYLIKTRGQQVTLSCSPISGHRSVSWYQQTPGQGLQFLFEYFSETQRNKGNFPGRFSGRQFSNSRSEMNVSTLELGDSALYLCASSGTSGSDEQFFGPGTRLTVL.

The V and J genes are TRBV9 and TRBJ1-4, with D unresolved. Germline-derived CDR1 and CDR2 are SGDLS and YYNGEE. The CDR3 contains 14 residues. The V end was cut by 0 bases, the J end by 0 bases, with 3 bases between. The CDR3 DNA follows: TGTGCCAGCAGCGTAGCCGCAACTAATGAAAAACTGTTTTTT. This translates into CASSVAATNEKLFF.